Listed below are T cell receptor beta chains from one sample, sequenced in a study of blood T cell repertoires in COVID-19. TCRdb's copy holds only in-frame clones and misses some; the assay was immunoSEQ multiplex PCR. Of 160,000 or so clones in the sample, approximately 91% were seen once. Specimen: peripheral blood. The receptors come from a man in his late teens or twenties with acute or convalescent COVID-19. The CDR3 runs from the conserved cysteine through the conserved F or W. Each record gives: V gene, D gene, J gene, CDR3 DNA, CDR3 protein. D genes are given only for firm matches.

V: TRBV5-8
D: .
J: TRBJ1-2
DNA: TGTGCCAGCAGCTTGGGAACAGGGTACCTATCCTATGGCTACACCTTC
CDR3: CASSLGTGYLSYGYTF

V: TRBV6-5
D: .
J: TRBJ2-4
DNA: TGTGCCAGCAGTTACCGGCACCTTGAGGGCATTCAGTACTTC
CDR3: CASSYRHLEGIQYF

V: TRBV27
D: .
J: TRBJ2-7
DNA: TGTGCCAGCAGTTCCCTCTTCAATCCGGGGAGCGAGCAGTACTTC
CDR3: CASSSLFNPGSEQYF

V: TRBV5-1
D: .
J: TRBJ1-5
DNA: TGCGCCAGCAGCTTGGCCCGGGACAATCAGCCCCAGCATTTT
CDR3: CASSLARDNQPQHF

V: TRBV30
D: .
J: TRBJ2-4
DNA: TGTGCCTGGAGTGTACCTATCTCCAAAAACATTCAGTACTTC
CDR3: CAWSVPISKNIQYF

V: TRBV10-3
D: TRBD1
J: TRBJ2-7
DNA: TGTGCCATCAGTGGACAGGGTCCCCACGAGCAGTACTTC
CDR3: CAISGQGPHEQYF

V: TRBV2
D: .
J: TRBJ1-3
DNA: TGTGCCAGCAGAGGACTGCTGAGCTCTGGAAACACCATATATTTT
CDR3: CASRGLLSSGNTIYF

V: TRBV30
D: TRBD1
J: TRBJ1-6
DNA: TGTGCCTGGAGGGGGGACAGGGGGGCGGCATCACCCCTCCACTTT
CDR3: CAWRGDRGAASPLHF

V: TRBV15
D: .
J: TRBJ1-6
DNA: TGTGCCACCAGCAGAGAGTTGGTGACGGGGAATTCACCCCTCCACTTT
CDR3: CATSRELVTGNSPLHF

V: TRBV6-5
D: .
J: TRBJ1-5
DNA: TGTGCCAGCAGCTCAGCGGGGGGAAGCAATCAGCCCCAGCATTTT
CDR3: CASSSAGGSNQPQHF